This T cell receptor (beta chain) was identified during a study of technical replicates of blood from several donors. CDR3 length: 16 amino acids. Losses at the gene ends were 5 bases for V and 4 bases for J; bases not matched to a gene: 11. Germline values: CDR1 SEHNR, CDR2 FQNEAQ (reference sequence). Sequenced by immunoSEQ multiplex PCR; TCRdb stores in-frame clones only, minus some. The sample has over 50,000 clones, around 86% seen once. Sequences were obtained from PBMCs. The chain has TRBV7-9 and TRBJ1-1; 9 bases are a match to TRBD1. The source of this sequence is a human donor in good health. Some clones in this sample may be carry-over from other donors' samples. As DNA, the CDR3 is TGTGCCAGCAGCCTAGAACCGGGACAGGGAAGCACTGAAGCTTTCTTT. Encoded protein: CASSLEPGQGSTEAFF.